A selection of T cell receptor beta chains follows, all from one sample in a study of T cell responses to AZD1222 COVID-19 vaccine. Assay used: immunoSEQ multiplex PCR; TCRdb lists only in-frame clones, some missing. The data hold around 91,000 clones, with nearly 90% observed a single time. The material was peripheral blood, obtained on day 0 of AZD1222 vaccination. The receptors originated from an adult in good health. Both conserved end residues are part of each CDR3. The order of the fields is CDR3 protein, CDR3 DNA, clone size, CDR3 length, D gene, J gene, V gene. D genes are given only for firm matches. The listing skips clone size in some rows; elsewhere it reads once, few, many or a size class.

CATRGRENEKLFF,TGTGCCACCCGGGGGAGAGAAAACGAAAAACTGTTTTTT,.,13,.,TRBJ1-4,TRBV7-2
CASSPRDRVYEQYF,TGTGCCAGCAGCCCGCGGGACAGGGTCTACGAGCAGTACTTC,.,14,TRBD1,TRBJ2-7,TRBV7-9
CASSLTLIRGQDTGELFF,TGTGCCAGCAGCTTAACCTTAATCAGGGGGCAGGACACCGGGGAGCTGTTTTTT,.,18,TRBD1,TRBJ2-2,TRBV7-3
CASRGQGFQPQHF,TGTGCCAGCAGGGGACAGGGGTTCCAGCCCCAGCATTTT,.,13,TRBD1,TRBJ1-5,TRBV6-5
CASSVTGSGELFF,TGTGCCAGCAGCGTGACAGGGTCCGGGGAGCTGTTTTTT,.,13,TRBD1,TRBJ2-2,TRBV7-3
CASSPTGDAYEQYF,TGTGCCAGCAGCCCTACAGGGGACGCCTACGAGCAGTACTTC,.,14,TRBD1,TRBJ2-7,TRBV5-5
CASSLALAGGADTQYF,TGTGCCAGCAGCTTAGCCTTAGCGGGGGGGGCAGATACGCAGTATTTT,.,16,TRBD2,TRBJ2-3,TRBV7-2
CASSFSTSGSYEQYF,TGTGCCAGCAGTTTCTCTACTAGCGGGAGCTACGAGCAGTACTTC,.,15,TRBD2,TRBJ2-7,TRBV28
CASRQSGGYTEAFF,TGTGCCAGCAGACAGTCAGGGGGGTACACTGAAGCTTTCTTT,.,14,TRBD1,TRBJ1-1,TRBV11-2
CASSVQEGDTQYF,TGTGCCAGCAGCGTACAGGAGGGAGATACGCAGTATTTT,.,13,.,TRBJ2-3,TRBV9
CASRLDGANVLTF,TGTGCCAGCAGACTGGACGGCGCGAACGTCCTGACTTTC,.,13,.,TRBJ2-6,TRBV6-5
CASSSEAGELYEQYF,TGTGCCAGCAGTTCCGAGGCGGGAGAACTCTACGAGCAGTACTTC,few,15,TRBD2,TRBJ2-7,TRBV27
CASGSHPRGEAFF,TGTGCCAGCGGCTCCCACCCCCGAGGGGAAGCTTTCTTT,once,13,.,TRBJ1-1,TRBV7-9
CASSLGPGRSPDTQYF,TGTGCCAGCAGCTTAGGACCGGGAAGGTCCCCAGATACGCAGTATTTT,.,16,.,TRBJ2-3,TRBV7-9
CASSNRDVLTDTQYF,TGTGCCAGCAGCAATAGGGACGTCCTGACAGATACGCAGTATTTT,once,15,.,TRBJ2-3,TRBV2
CASSTGTYYGYTF,TGTGCCAGTAGTACCGGGACTTACTATGGCTACACCTTC,.,13,.,TRBJ1-2,TRBV19
CASSSRLAGELFF,TGTGCCAGCAGCTCCCGATTGGCCGGGGAGCTGTTTTTT,.,13,.,TRBJ2-2,TRBV7-3
CASSLGQLYGYTF,TGTGCCAGCAGCTTGGGTCAGCTATATGGCTACACCTTC,.,13,.,TRBJ1-2,TRBV5-4
CASRGAVQETQYF,TGTGCCAGCAGAGGGGCAGTCCAAGAGACCCAGTACTTC,.,13,.,TRBJ2-5,TRBV25-1
CASSQVGQGVAYEQYF,TGTGCCAGCAGCCAAGTCGGACAGGGCGTTGCCTACGAGCAGTACTTC,.,16,TRBD1,TRBJ2-7,TRBV4-2
CSVIPEAYGYTF,TGCAGCGTAATACCCGAGGCCTATGGCTACACCTTC,.,12,.,TRBJ1-2,TRBV29-1